This TCR beta chain was documented in a study of cytomegalovirus exposure and HLA in healthy donors. The PCR made use of 60 Vbeta and 13 Jbeta primers. The protocol was immunoSEQ multiplex PCR, while the TCRdb copy is restricted to in-frame clones and leaves out a portion. This sample has about 100,000 clones, with about four fifths found just once. The junction had 4 bases not matched to a gene; V was cut back by 5 bases and J by 4 bases. The CDR3 loop spans 13 amino acids. CDR1 is ENHRY, CDR2 SYGVKD, per germline. Sequenced sample: PBMCs. This chain connects TRBV10-3 to TRBJ1-1; 7 nucleotides align to TRBD1. This receptor was identified in a female donor in good health and CMV-seropositive. This CDR3 reads CAISTGEATEAFF. The CDR3, as DNA: TGTGCCATCAGTACAGGGGAGGCCACTGAAGCTTTCTTT.